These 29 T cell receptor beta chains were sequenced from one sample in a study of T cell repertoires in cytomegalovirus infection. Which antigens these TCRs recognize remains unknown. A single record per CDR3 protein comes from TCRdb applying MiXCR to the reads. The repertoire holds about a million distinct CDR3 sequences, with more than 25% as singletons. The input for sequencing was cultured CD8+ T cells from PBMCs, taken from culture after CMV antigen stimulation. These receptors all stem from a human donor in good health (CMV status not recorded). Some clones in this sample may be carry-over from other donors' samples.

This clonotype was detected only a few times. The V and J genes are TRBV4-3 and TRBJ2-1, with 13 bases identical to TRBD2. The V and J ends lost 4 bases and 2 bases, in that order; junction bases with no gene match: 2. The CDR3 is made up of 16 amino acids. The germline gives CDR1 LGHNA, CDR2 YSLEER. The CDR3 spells CASSPTSGGAYNEQFF. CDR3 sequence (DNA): TGCGCCAGCAGCCCAACTAGCGGGGGGGCCTACAATGAGCAGTTCTTC.

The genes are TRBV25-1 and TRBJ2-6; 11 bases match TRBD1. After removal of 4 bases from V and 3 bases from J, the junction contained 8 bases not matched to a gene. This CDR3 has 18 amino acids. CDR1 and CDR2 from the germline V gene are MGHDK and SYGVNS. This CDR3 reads CASSGPGQGVLGANVLTF. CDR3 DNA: TGTGCCAGCAGTGGGCCGGGACAGGGGGTACTTGGGGCCAACGTCCTGACTTTC.

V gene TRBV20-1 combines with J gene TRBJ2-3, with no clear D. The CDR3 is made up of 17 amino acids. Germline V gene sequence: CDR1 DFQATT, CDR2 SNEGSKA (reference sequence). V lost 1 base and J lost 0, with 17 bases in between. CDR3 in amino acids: CSARVGNSTRSTDTQYF. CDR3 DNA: TGCAGTGCTAGAGTGGGAAATTCAACCAGAAGCACAGATACGCAGTATTTT.

The CDR3 protein is CASSVAFQGISTDTQYF. CDR3 bases: TGTGCCAGCAGCGTAGCTTTCCAGGGAATTAGCACAGATACGCAGTATTTT. The chain joins TRBV9 to TRBJ2-3; D perhaps matches TRBD1 (5 bases). Per germline, CDR1 SGDLS and CDR2 YYNGEE. Trimming took off 0 bases at V and 0 bases at J, with 14 bases between the two ends. This CDR3 has 17 residues.

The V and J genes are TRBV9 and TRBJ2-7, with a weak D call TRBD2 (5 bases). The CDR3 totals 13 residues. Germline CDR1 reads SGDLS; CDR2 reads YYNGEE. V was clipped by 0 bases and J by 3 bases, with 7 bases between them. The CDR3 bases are TGTGCCAGCAGCGTAGAGAGGGTCTACGAGCAGTACGTC. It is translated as CASSVERVYEQYV.

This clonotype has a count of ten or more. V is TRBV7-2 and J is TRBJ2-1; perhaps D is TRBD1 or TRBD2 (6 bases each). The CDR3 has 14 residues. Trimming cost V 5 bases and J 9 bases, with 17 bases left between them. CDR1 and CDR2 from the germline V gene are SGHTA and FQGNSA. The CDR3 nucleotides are TGTGCCAGCAGCCGGTTCGGGGGCGTGGGTGAGCAGTTCTTC. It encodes CASSRFGGVGEQFF. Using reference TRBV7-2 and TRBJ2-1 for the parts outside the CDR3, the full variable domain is GAGVSQSPSNKVTEKGKDVELRCDPISGHTALYWYRQSLGQGLEFLIYFQGNSAPDKSGLPSDRFSAERTGGSVSTLTIQRTQQEDSAVYLCASSRFGGVGEQFFGPGTRLTVL.

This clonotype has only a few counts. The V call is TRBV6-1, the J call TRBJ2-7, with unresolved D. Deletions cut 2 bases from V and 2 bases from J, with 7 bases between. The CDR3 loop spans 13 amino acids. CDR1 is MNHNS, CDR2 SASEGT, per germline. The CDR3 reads CASSEFLTYEQYV. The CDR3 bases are TGTGCCAGCAGTGAATTCCTAACCTACGAGCAGTACGTC.

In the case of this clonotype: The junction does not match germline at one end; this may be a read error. The CDR3 nucleotides are TGTGCCAACAGCTTAGTGAGCTCCTCCGGAGAGACCCAGTACTTC. Its translation is CANSLVSSSGETQYF. The chain is built from TRBV7-6 and TRBJ2-5; D unclear. The V gene's germline CDR1 is SGHVS and CDR2 FNYEAQ. This CDR3 comprises 15 residues.

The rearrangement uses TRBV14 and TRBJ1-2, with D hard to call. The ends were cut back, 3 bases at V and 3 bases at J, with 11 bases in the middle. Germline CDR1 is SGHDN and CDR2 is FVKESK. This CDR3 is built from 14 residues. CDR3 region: CASSHSSGYYGYTF. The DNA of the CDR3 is TGTGCCAGCAGCCACTCCAGCGGATACTATGGCTACACCTTC.

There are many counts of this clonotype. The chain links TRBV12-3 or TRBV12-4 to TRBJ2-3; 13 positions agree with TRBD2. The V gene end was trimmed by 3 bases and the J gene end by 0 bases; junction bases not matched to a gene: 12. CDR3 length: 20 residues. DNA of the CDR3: TGTGCCAGCAGTTTCCAGACTAGCGGGGGGCAGCCTTATAGCACAGATACGCAGTATTTT. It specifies CASSFQTSGGQPYSTDTQYF.

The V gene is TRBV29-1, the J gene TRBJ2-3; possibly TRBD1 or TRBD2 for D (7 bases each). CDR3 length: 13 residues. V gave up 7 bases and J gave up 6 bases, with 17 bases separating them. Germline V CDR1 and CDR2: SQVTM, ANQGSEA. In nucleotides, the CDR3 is TGCAGCGCCTCCAGGGGGGGTTGGGATACGCAGTATTTT. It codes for CSASRGGWDTQYF.

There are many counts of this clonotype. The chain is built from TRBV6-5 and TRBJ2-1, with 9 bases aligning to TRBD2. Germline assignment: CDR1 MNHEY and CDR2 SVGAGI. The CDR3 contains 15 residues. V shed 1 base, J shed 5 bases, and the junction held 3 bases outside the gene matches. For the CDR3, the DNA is TGTGCCAGCAGTTACTTAGCGGGGGCCGACAATGAGCAGTTCTTC. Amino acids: CASSYLAGADNEQFF.

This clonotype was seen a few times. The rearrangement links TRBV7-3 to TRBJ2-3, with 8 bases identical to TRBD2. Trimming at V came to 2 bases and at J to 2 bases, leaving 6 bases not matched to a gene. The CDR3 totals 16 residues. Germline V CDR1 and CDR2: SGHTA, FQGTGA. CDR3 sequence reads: CASSLFAGGFTDTQYF. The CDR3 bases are TGTGCCAGCAGCTTATTTGCGGGGGGATTCACAGATACGCAGTATTTT.

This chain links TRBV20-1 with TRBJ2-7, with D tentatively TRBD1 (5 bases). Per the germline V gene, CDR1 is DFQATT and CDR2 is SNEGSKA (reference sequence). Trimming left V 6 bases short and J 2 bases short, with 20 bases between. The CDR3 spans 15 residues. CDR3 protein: CSANDPDTAPYEQYF. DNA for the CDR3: TGCAGTGCCAACGACCCGGACACGGCTCCCTACGAGCAGTACTTC.

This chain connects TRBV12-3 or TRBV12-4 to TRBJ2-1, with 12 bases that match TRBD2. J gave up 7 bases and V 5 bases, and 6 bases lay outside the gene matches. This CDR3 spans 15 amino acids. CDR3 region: CASSDLAGGLNEQFF. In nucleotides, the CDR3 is TGTGCCAGCAGTGATCTAGCGGGGGGGCTGAATGAGCAGTTCTTC.

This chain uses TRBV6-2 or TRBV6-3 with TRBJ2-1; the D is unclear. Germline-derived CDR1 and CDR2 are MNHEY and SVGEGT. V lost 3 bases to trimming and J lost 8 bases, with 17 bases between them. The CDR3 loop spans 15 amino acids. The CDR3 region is CASSYYDTVVYEQFF. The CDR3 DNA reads TGTGCCAGCAGTTATTATGACACCGTAGTCTATGAGCAGTTCTTC.

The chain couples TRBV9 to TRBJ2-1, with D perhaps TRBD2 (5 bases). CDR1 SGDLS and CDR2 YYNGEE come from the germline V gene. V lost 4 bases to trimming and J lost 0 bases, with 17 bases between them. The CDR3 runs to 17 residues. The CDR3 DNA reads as TGTGCCAGCAGCCCCTCCGGACGGGAAAGCTCCTACAATGAGCAGTTCTTC. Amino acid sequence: CASSPSGRESSYNEQFF.

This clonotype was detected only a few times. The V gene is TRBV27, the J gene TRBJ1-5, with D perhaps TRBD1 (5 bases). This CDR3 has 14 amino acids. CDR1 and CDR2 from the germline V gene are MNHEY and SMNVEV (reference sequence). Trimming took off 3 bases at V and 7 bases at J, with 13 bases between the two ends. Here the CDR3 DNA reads TGTGCCAGCAGTTTTCTCCCGGGGGAACAGCCCCAGCATTTT. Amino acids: CASSFLPGEQPQHF.

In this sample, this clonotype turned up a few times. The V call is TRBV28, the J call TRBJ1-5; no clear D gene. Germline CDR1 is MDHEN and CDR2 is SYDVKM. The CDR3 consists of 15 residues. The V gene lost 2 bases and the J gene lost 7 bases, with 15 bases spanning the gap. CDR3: CASSLEGSFFQPQHF. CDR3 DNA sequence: TGTGCCAGCAGTTTAGAAGGCAGCTTTTTCCAGCCCCAGCATTTT. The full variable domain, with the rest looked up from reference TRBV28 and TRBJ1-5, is DVKVTQSSRYLVKRTGEKVFLECVQDMDHENMFWYRQDPGLGLRLIYFSYDVKMKEKGDIPEGYSVSREKKERFSLILESASTNQTSMYLCASSLEGSFFQPQHFGDGTRLSIL.

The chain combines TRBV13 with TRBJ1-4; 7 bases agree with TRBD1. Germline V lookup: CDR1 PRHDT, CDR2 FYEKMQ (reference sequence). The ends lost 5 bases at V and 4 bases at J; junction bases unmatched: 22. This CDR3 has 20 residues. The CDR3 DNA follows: TGTGCCAGCAGCCCCGCCTTCTCAGTATCGCAGGGGGGAATTAATGAAAAACTGTTTTTT. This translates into CASSPAFSVSQGGINEKLFF.

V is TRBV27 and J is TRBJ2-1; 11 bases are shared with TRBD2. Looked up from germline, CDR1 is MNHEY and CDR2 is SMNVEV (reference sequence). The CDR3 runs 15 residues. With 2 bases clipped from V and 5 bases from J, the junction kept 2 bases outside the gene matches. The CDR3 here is CASSLVAGGNNEQFF. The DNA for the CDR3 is TGTGCCAGCAGTTTAGTAGCGGGGGGGAACAATGAGCAGTTCTTC.

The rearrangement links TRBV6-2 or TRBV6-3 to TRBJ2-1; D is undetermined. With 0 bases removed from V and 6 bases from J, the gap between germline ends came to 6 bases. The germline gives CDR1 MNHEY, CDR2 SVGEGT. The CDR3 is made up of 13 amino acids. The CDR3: CASSYSGLNEQFF. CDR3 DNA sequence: TGTGCCAGCAGTTACTCAGGCCTCAATGAGCAGTTCTTC.

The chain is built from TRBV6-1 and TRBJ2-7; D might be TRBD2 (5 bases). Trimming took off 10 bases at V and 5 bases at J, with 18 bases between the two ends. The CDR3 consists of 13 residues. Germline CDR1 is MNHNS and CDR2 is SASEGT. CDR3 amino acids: CATTRAQVDEQYV. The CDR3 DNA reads TGTGCCACCACGAGGGCGCAGGTTGACGAGCAGTACGTC.

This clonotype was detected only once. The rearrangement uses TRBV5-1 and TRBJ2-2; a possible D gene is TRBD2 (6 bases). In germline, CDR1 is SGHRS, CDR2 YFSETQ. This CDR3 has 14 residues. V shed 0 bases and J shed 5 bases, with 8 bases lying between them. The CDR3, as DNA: TGCGCCAGCAGCTTGGATGCGGGGACCGGGGAGCTGTTTTTT. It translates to CASSLDAGTGELFF.

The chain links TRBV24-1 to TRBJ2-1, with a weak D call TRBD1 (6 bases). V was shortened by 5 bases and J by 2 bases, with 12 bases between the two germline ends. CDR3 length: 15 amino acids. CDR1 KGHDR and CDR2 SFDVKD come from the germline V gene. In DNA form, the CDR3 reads TGTGCCACCAGTGTACCGGGGACACCCTACAATGAGCAGTTCTTC. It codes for CATSVPGTPYNEQFF.

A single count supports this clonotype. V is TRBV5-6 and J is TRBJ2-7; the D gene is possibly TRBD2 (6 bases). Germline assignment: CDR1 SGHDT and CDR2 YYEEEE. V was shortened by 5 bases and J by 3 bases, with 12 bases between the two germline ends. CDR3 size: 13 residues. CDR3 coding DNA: TGTGCCAGCAGTACGGGAGCGGGCTACGAGCAGTACGTC. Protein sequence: CASSTGAGYEQYV.

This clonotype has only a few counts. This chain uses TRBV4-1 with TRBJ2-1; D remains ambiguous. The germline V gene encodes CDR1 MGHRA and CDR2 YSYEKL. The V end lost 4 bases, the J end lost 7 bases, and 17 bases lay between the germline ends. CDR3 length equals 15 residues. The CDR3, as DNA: TGCGCCAGCAGCCGTGGGTACATGCGTGAAAATGAGCAGTTCTTC. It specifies CASSRGYMRENEQFF.

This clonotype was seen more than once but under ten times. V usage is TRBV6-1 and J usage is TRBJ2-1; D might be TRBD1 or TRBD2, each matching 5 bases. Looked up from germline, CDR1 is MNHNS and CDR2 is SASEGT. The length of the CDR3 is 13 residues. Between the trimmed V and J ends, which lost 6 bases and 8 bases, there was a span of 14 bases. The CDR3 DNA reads TGTGCCAGCAGGAACCTGGGGGAATATGAGCAGTTCTTC. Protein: CASRNLGEYEQFF.

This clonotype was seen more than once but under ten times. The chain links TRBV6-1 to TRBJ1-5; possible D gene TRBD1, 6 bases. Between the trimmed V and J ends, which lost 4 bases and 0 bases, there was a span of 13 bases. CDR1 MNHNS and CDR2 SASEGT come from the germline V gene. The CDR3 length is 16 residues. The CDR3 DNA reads TGTGCCAGCAGTGGGACAGAAAACGTTAGCAATCAGCCCCAGCATTTT. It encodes CASSGTENVSNQPQHF.